This T cell receptor (beta chain) was captured by sequencing in a study of T cells after yellow fever vaccination. Study summary: Preparation used SMART-Seq v4 Ultra Low Input for the low-cell-number fractions. General study points: From the bulk population, abundant clonotypes could contaminate and appear within FACS-sorted repertoires. Though weaker, the secondary response peaked faster, on day 5 versus 15.

Only a few counts were recorded for this clonotype. Its specificity is unknown. Template switching by 5'RACE produced TCR cDNA, adding a universal primer site and UMIs. Via MiXCR, TCRdb re-called the 5' RACE reads, giving one row per CDR3 protein. Of 500,000 to 650,000 distinct CDR3 sequences listed, roughly 14% are singletons. This TCR derives from a young man who received the YFV17D yellow fever vaccine. This material consisted of PBMCs, taken on the day of the yellow fever booster vaccination.

DNA for the CDR3: TGCAGTGCTAGCCCTTCCCCCGGGGCGCGAGAAAAACTGTTTTTT. Its translation is CSASPSPGAREKLFF. The chain links TRBV20-1 to TRBJ1-4; a possible D gene is TRBD1 (5 bases). The CDR3 consists of 15 residues. Germline V CDR1 and CDR2: DFQATT, SNEGSKA (reference sequence). Trimming shortened V by 3 bases and J by 8 bases, and 19 bases separated the two germline ends.